These 27 T cell receptor beta chains came from one sample sequenced in a study of blood T cell repertoires in COVID-19. The table came from immunoSEQ multiplex PCR; TCRdb's copy has only in-frame clones and leaves some out. The sample records a few hundred thousand clones, about 88% being singletons. Sequenced input: PBMCs or T cells enriched from blood (not recorded which). These receptor sequences come from a young woman who had recovered from COVID-19.

This rearrangement joins TRBV13 to TRBJ1-1; TRBD1 agrees at 8 bases. The CDR3 totals 19 residues. CDR1 is PRHDT, CDR2 FYEKMQ, per germline (reference sequence). After removal of 2 bases from V and 0 bases from J, the junction contained 14 bases not matched to a gene. CDR3 sequence (DNA): TGTGCCAGCAGCTTATGGGGCTCCGGGACAGGTCACATGAACACTGAAGCTTTCTTT. Amino acid sequence: CASSLWGSGTGHMNTEAFF.

The chain uses TRBV19 and TRBJ1-6, with no clear D. The CDR3 loop spans 14 amino acids. V lost 3 bases and J 6 bases, leaving 9 bases between the germline ends. Germline-derived CDR1 and CDR2 are LNHDA and SQIVND (reference sequence). The CDR3 loop is CASSMVTVNSPLHF. The DNA for the CDR3 is TGTGCCAGTAGTATGGTAACGGTTAATTCACCCCTCCACTTT.

This chain uses TRBV11-2 with TRBJ2-1; a weak D match, TRBD2 (5 bases). Germline assignment: CDR1 SGHAT and CDR2 FQNNGV. The V gene lost 5 bases and the J gene lost 5 bases, with 13 bases spanning the gap. The CDR3 spans 14 residues. CDR3 protein: CASSADWRDNEQFF. The DNA of the CDR3 is TGTGCCAGCAGCGCGGACTGGCGAGACAATGAGCAGTTCTTC. The whole variable domain, remainder taken from reference TRBV11-2 and TRBJ2-1, is EAGVAQSPRYKIIEKRQSVAFWCNPISGHATLYWYQQILGQGPKLLIQFQNNGVVDDSQLPKDRFSAERLKGVDSTLKIQPAKLEDSAVYLCASSADWRDNEQFFGPGTRLTVL.

This chain links TRBV4-3 with TRBJ2-7; D possibly corresponds to TRBD2 (7 bases). Looked up from germline, CDR1 is LGHNA and CDR2 is YSLEER. There are 16 residues in the CDR3. V lost 0 bases and J lost 3, with 15 bases in between. The CDR3 loop is CASSQDWQGGGYEQYF. The CDR3 nucleotides are TGCGCCAGCAGCCAAGATTGGCAGGGAGGGGGCTACGAGCAGTACTTC.

The chain has TRBV11-3 and TRBJ1-3, with D perhaps TRBD1 (6 bases). Looked up from germline, CDR1 is SGHNT and CDR2 is YENEEA. The length of the CDR3 is 14 residues. V lost 4 bases, J lost 2 bases, and 9 bases lay in between. CDR3 sequence: CASSSSGAGNTIYF. CDR3 in DNA: TGTGCCAGCAGCTCCTCAGGGGCTGGAAACACCATATATTTT.

The chain is built from TRBV4-2 and TRBJ2-3, with 15 bases identical to TRBD2. In germline, CDR1 is LGHNA, CDR2 YNFKEQ. The CDR3 consists of 18 residues. The ends lost 8 bases at V and 4 bases at J; junction bases unmatched: 13. Here the CDR3 reads CASLGLAGGKTKPDTQYF. DNA of the CDR3: TGTGCCAGCCTCGGACTAGCGGGGGGGAAAACCAAACCAGATACGCAGTATTTT.

This chain joins TRBV6-1 and TRBJ1-5; D gene uncertain. There are 14 residues in the CDR3. Germline lookup yields CDR1 MNHNS and CDR2 SASEGT. Between the trimmed V and J ends, which lost 1 base and 3 bases, there was a span of 7 bases. CDR3 nucleotide sequence: TGTGCCAGCAGTGAAGTAGGAGCCAATCAGCCCCAGCATTTT. It codes for CASSEVGANQPQHF.

The gene calls are TRBV9 and TRBJ2-1; possible D gene TRBD2, 7 bases. Looked up from germline, CDR1 is SGDLS and CDR2 is YYNGEE. Trimming stripped 0 bases from V and 3 bases from J, with 16 bases between. The CDR3 totals 17 residues. CDR3 amino acids: CASSVEGGALFYNEQFF. Written as DNA, the CDR3 is TGTGCCAGCAGCGTAGAGGGGGGGGCCCTCTTCTACAATGAGCAGTTCTTC.

The V and J genes are TRBV19 and TRBJ1-6; 8 bases are shared with TRBD1. J lost 7 bases, V lost 5 bases, and 4 bases had no gene match. The germline V gene encodes CDR1 LNHDA and CDR2 SQIVND (reference sequence). This CDR3 has 14 amino acids. The CDR3 nucleotides read TGTGCCAGTAGTGCGGACAGGGCGAATTCACCCCTCCACTTT. It translates to CASSADRANSPLHF.

The genes are TRBV9 and TRBJ2-1, with TRBD1 matching 7 bases. V shed 5 bases and J 8 bases; nucleotides not matched to a gene: 10. Germline V gene data show CDR1 as SGDLS and CDR2 as YYNGEE. The CDR3 totals 14 residues. CDR3 sequence reads: CASRGTANGDEQFF. The CDR3 DNA reads as TGTGCCAGCAGAGGGACAGCGAACGGGGATGAGCAGTTCTTC. The whole variable domain, filled in from reference TRBV9 and TRBJ2-1, reads DSGVTQTPKHLITATGQRVTLRCSPRSGDLSVYWYQQSLDQGLQFLIQYYNGEERAKGNILERFSAQQFPDLHSELNLSSLELGDSALYFCASRGTANGDEQFFGPGTRLTVL.

The chain links TRBV27 to TRBJ2-7; 12 bases map to TRBD2. J lost 2 bases, V lost 2 bases, and 4 bases had no gene match. Germline V CDR1 and CDR2: MNHEY, SMNVEV (reference sequence). The CDR3 totals 16 residues. The CDR3 here is CASSLLAGGTPYEQYF. In DNA form, the CDR3 reads TGTGCCAGCAGTTTACTAGCGGGGGGGACACCCTACGAGCAGTACTTC.

The chain links TRBV29-1 to TRBJ2-6; 7 bases agree with TRBD1. J lost 2 bases, V lost 0 bases, and 4 bases had no gene match. The germline CDR1 and CDR2 sequences are SQVTM and ANQGSEA. The CDR3 loop spans 16 amino acids. CDR3 DNA: TGCAGCGTTGAAGATGACAGGGTTACTGGGGCCAACGTCCTGACTTTC. Protein sequence: CSVEDDRVTGANVLTF. The whole variable domain, filled in from reference TRBV29-1 and TRBJ2-6, reads SAVISQKPSRDICQRGTSLTIQCQVDSQVTMMFWYRQQPGQSLTLIATANQGSEATYESGFVIDKFPISRPNLTFSTLTVSNMSPEDSSIYLCSVEDDRVTGANVLTFGAGSRLTVL.

Notes on this clone: Likely a read error: the CDR3 ends without its conserved phenylalanine or tryptophan. No DNA is shown, since the ends of the CDR3 on it are uncertain; the CDR3 is the one TCRdb lists. CDR3: CASSQDRTSR. The chain carries TRBV3-1 (or the pseudogene TRBV3-2) and TRBJ2-7; the tabulated D call, TRBD1, remains unverified against the DNA. CDR1 is LGHDT, CDR2 YNNKEL, per germline (reference sequence). From its first to its last residue, the CDR3 has 10 amino acids.

The chain combines TRBV12-1 with TRBJ1-1; the table's D call, TRBD1, was not checked against the DNA. TRBV12-1 is reported as a pseudogene. This CDR3 region has 16 residues. CDR3 in DNA: TGTGCCACCCCCCCACCCGGGCAGGGAAGGGACACTGAAGCTTTCTTT. Protein product: CATPPPGQGRDTEAFF.

The V gene is TRBV9, the J gene TRBJ1-2; D unresolved. The length of the CDR3 is 17 residues. Trimming took 3 bases from V and 0 from J, leaving 18 bases between them. Germline V lookup: CDR1 SGDLS, CDR2 YYNGEE. The CDR3 DNA sequence: TGTGCCAGCAGCGAGCCCCAGGAACCGCTGACTAACTATGGCTACACCTTC. Translating gives CASSEPQEPLTNYGYTF.

The chain recombines TRBV19 with TRBJ1-2; D gene uncertain. Germline CDR1 is LNHDA and CDR2 is SQIVND (reference sequence). This CDR3 spans 17 amino acids. Trimming left V 0 bases short and J 4 bases short, with 18 bases between. The CDR3 nucleotides read TGTGCCAGTAGTATAGAACTCAGAGCGACCTTTATCTATGGCTACACCTTC. Protein: CASSIELRATFIYGYTF.

The rearrangement links TRBV2 to TRBJ2-4; the D gene is possibly TRBD1 (5 bases). The V end was cut by 7 bases, the J end by 3 bases, with 16 bases between. The CDR3 is made up of 15 amino acids. CDR1 and CDR2 from the germline V gene are SNHLY and FYNNEI. The CDR3 reads CASTRQGIGKNIQYF. In DNA form, the CDR3 reads TGTGCCAGCACCCGCCAGGGAATTGGCAAAAACATTCAGTACTTC. The complete variable domain, with remaining parts taken from reference TRBV2 and TRBJ2-4, reads EPEVTQTPSHQVTQMGQEVILRCVPISNHLYFYWYRQILGQKVEFLVSFYNNEISEKSEIFDDQFSVERPDGSNFTLKIRSTKLEDSAMYFCASTRQGIGKNIQYFGAGTRLSVL.

The rearrangement joins TRBV6-5 to TRBJ2-1; D unclear. V was clipped by 8 bases and J by 0 bases, with 11 bases between them. CDR1 is MNHEY and CDR2 is SVGAGI in the germline V gene. This CDR3 has 14 amino acids. CDR3 in amino acids: CASVAAYSYNEQFF. CDR3 in DNA: TGTGCCAGCGTGGCGGCATACTCCTACAATGAGCAGTTCTTC.

The rearrangement uses TRBV7-9 and TRBJ1-4; 9 bases match TRBD1. Germline V gene sequence: CDR1 SEHNR, CDR2 FQNEAQ (reference sequence). V shed 5 bases, J shed 1 base, and the junction held 14 bases outside the gene matches. CDR3 size: 19 residues. The CDR3 region is CASSRDRVGRYLTNEKLFF. The CDR3 coding sequence is TGTGCCAGCAGCCGGGACAGGGTCGGGAGGTATCTAACTAATGAAAAACTGTTTTTT.

The chain has TRBV9 and TRBJ1-5; tentatively, D is TRBD1 (5 bases). Trimming removed 4 bases from V and 4 bases from J, with 15 bases in between. CDR3 length: 15 residues. Germline V CDR1 and CDR2: SGDLS, YYNGEE. This chain's CDR3 is CASSRGGGTNQPQHF. CDR3 coding DNA: TGTGCCAGCAGCCGTGGTGGCGGGACGAATCAGCCCCAGCATTTT.

The chain employs TRBV6-2 or TRBV6-3 and TRBJ2-7; D remains unclear. CDR3 length equals 11 residues. Germline assignment: CDR1 MNHEY and CDR2 SVGEGT. Trimming removed 5 bases at V and 6 bases at J, with 8 bases between. The CDR3 DNA reads TGTGCCAGCAGTCGGGTGGGCGAGCAGTACTTC. Protein sequence: CASSRVGEQYF.

The genes are TRBV10-3 and TRBJ2-7; D is unresolved. CDR1 ENHRY and CDR2 SYGVKD come from the germline V gene. The V gene lost 0 bases and the J gene lost 2 bases, with 8 bases spanning the gap. This CDR3 spans 14 amino acids. CDR3 coding DNA: TGTGCCATCAGTGAGTCCGGAAGCGCCTACGAGCAGTACTTC. Residues: CAISESGSAYEQYF.

The chain combines TRBV11-2 with TRBJ2-7; D call uncertain. Germline CDR1 reads SGHAT; CDR2 reads FQNNGV. Trimming removed 6 bases from V and 2 bases from J, with 11 bases in between. This CDR3 contains 13 residues. The CDR3 loop reads CASRFYRTYEQYF. CDR3 in DNA: TGTGCCAGCAGATTTTACAGAACCTACGAGCAGTACTTC.

The genes are TRBV18 and TRBJ1-6; maybe TRBD1 (5 bases). Trimming left V 3 bases short and J 4 bases short, with 10 bases between. Germline V gene data show CDR1 as KGHSH and CDR2 as LQKENI. The length of the CDR3 is 15 residues. The CDR3 region has the DNA TGTGCCAGCTCACCCCGACAGAATTATAATTCACCCCTCCACTTT. Its translation: CASSPRQNYNSPLHF.

The CDR3 here is CASSKPTELHLSSTDTQYF. CDR3 bases: TGTGCCAGCAGCAAACCGACAGAACTCCACCTATCTAGCACAGATACGCAGTATTTT. This chain connects TRBV2 to TRBJ2-3; tentative D call: TRBD1 (5 bases). The germline V gene has CDR1 SNHLY and CDR2 FYNNEI. The CDR3 runs to 19 residues. Trimming removed 6 bases from V and 0 bases from J, with 25 bases in between.

The J gene is TRBJ2-7, the V gene TRBV6-6; 12 nucleotides agree with TRBD2. The CDR3 covers 16 residues. Germline V gene sequence: CDR1 MNHNY, CDR2 SVGAGI (reference sequence). After removal of 8 bases from V and 1 base from J, the junction contained 9 bases not matched to a gene. CDR3 region: CASQLAGGDGSYEQYF. CDR3 bases: TGTGCCAGCCAACTAGCGGGGGGTGATGGGTCCTACGAGCAGTACTTC.

This clone was recorded only once. The chain is built from TRBV6-6 and TRBJ1-2; 7 nucleotides agree with TRBD1. Trimming removed 2 bases from V and 2 bases from J; junction bases left unmatched: 2. Germline-derived CDR1 and CDR2 are MNHNY and SVGAGI (reference sequence). This CDR3 spans 14 amino acids. DNA of the CDR3: TGTGCCAGCAGTTACCAGGGACAGAACTATGGCTACACCTTC. This translates into CASSYQGQNYGYTF.